Shown below are 30 T cell receptor beta chains from a single sample sequenced in a study of CD8+ T cells in alopecia areata. The treatment was: oral pan-JAK inhibitor, 5-10 mg twice daily. TCR sequencing used cDNA made by reverse transcription of extracted RNA. Sequencing was performed with immunoSEQ multiplex PCR; in TCRdb, only in-frame clones are kept and a portion is missing. This sample has roughly 99,000 clones, with roughly 84% found just once. The sequences come from CD8+ T cells sorted from blood, collected at week 24, from a patient treated with tofacitinib. The receptor set was obtained from a human donor with alopecia areata.

The chain carries TRBV7-9 and TRBJ2-1, with TRBD2 as a possible D gene (5 bases). Germline lookup yields CDR1 SEHNR and CDR2 FQNEAQ (reference sequence). CDR3 length: 13 residues. Trimming cost V 4 bases and J 4 bases, with 8 bases left between them. For the CDR3, the DNA is TGTGCCAGCAGCTCATCGGGATACAATGAGCAGTTCTTC. Its translation is CASSSSGYNEQFF.

This clone is a singleton in its sample. The CDR3 bases are TGTGCCAGCAGCTTTAGGGCCGGGACAGACACCTACGAGCAGTACTTC. It translates to CASSFRAGTDTYEQYF. The genes are TRBV7-9 and TRBJ2-7; 7 bases align to TRBD1. The CDR3 has 16 residues. Germline V gene data show CDR1 as SEHNR and CDR2 as FQNEAQ (reference sequence). The V segment lost 3 bases and the J segment 2 bases; nucleotides outside the gene matches: 10. Full variable domain (rest looked up from reference TRBV7-9 and TRBJ2-7): DTGVSQNPRHKITKRGQNVTFRCDPISEHNRLYWYRQTLGQGPEFLTYFQNEAQLEKSRLLSDRFSAERPKGSFSTLEIQRTEQGDSAMYLCASSFRAGTDTYEQYFGPGTRLTVT.

The CDR3 DNA follows: TGTGCCTGGAACCCGGGGGGGTTCGACAATGAGCAGTTCTTC. Translating gives CAWNPGGFDNEQFF. The chain uses TRBV30 and TRBJ2-1; 8 positions match TRBD2. CDR1 and CDR2 (germline): GTSNPN, SVGIG (reference sequence). V was pared by 4 bases and J by 5 bases, with 7 bases of the junction left unmatched. CDR3 length: 14 amino acids.

V gene TRBV6-5 combines with J gene TRBJ1-1; no definite D call. With 2 bases removed from V and 3 bases from J, the gap between germline ends came to 7 bases. The CDR3 contains 13 residues. The germline gives CDR1 MNHEY, CDR2 SVGAGI. CDR3 nucleotides: TGTGCCAGCAGTTACGGCGGCTACACTGAAGCTTTCTTT. It is translated as CASSYGGYTEAFF.

The V and J genes are TRBV29-1 and TRBJ2-1, with 11 bases lining up with TRBD2. Germline V lookup: CDR1 SQVTM, CDR2 ANQGSEA. CDR3 length: 14 amino acids. Germline trimming cut 7 bases from V and 3 bases from J; bases unmatched to any gene: 5. This CDR3 is CSGHLAGGYNEQFF. The DNA of the CDR3 is TGCAGCGGGCACCTAGCGGGGGGCTACAATGAGCAGTTCTTC.

The CDR3 protein is CASSDNTRGTPTYNEQFF. The CDR3 DNA reads TGTGCCAGCAGCGACAATACTAGAGGAACACCAACCTACAATGAGCAGTTCTTC. The chain links TRBV7-9 to TRBJ2-1; D is possibly TRBD2 (5 bases). The length of the CDR3 is 18 residues. The germline V and J ends were trimmed by 5 bases and 2 bases, with 22 bases remaining between them. In germline, CDR1 is SEHNR, CDR2 FQNEAQ (reference sequence).

This clone came up a few times. V and J are TRBV27 and TRBJ2-1; TRBD1 might be the D (6 bases). This CDR3 has 13 residues. Trimming removed 3 bases at V and 4 bases at J, with 7 bases between. CDR1 is MNHEY and CDR2 is SMNVEV in the germline V gene (reference sequence). CDR3 nucleotide sequence: TGTGCCAGCAGTTTCGACAGGTACAATGAGCAGTTCTTC. Its translation: CASSFDRYNEQFF.

The gene calls are TRBV5-5 and TRBJ2-7; a weak D match, TRBD1 (5 bases). The CDR3 runs 14 residues. Germline V gene sequence: CDR1 SGHKS, CDR2 YYEKEE (reference sequence). Deletions cut 3 bases from V and 2 bases from J, with 12 bases between. CDR3 region: CASSSSPGPYEQYF. Here the CDR3 DNA reads TGTGCCAGCAGCTCAAGTCCAGGGCCCTACGAGCAGTACTTC.

This clone has only one observation. The chain links TRBV5-1 to TRBJ2-5; 10 nucleotides line up with TRBD1. The CDR3 totals 13 residues. Trimming cost V 7 bases and J 11 bases; bases outside gene matches: 11. Germline CDR1 reads SGHRS; CDR2 reads YFSETQ. CDR3 region: CASARDRGLQQYF. As DNA, the CDR3 is TGCGCCAGCGCCCGGGACAGGGGCCTTCAACAGTACTTC.

The V call is TRBV2, the J call TRBJ2-7; 10 nucleotides line up with TRBD2. The CDR3 has 14 residues. CDR1 and CDR2 (germline): SNHLY, FYNNEI. V gave up 7 bases and J gave up 3 bases; unmatched junction bases: 6. CDR3 residues: CASTSGTSVYEQYF. The DNA of the CDR3 is TGTGCCAGCACCTCCGGGACTAGCGTCTACGAGCAGTACTTC.

The CDR3 DNA reads as TGTGCCAGCAGCTGGGACGCCGGGGAGCTGTTTTTT. It yields the protein CASSWDAGELFF. The rearrangement joins TRBV5-6 to TRBJ2-2; D is tentatively TRBD1 or TRBD2 (5 bases each). From germline, CDR1 is SGHDT and CDR2 YYEEEE. Deletions cut 3 bases from V and 6 bases from J, with 6 bases between. This CDR3 comprises 12 residues.

This clone was seen a few times. V and J are TRBV29-1 and TRBJ2-7; D is ambiguous. The CDR3 runs to 11 residues. The germline gives CDR1 SQVTM, CDR2 ANQGSEA. The germline V and J ends were trimmed by 5 bases and 4 bases, with 9 bases remaining between them. CDR3 DNA sequence: TGCAGCGTTCTAAAGGAGTACGAGCAGTACTTC. It specifies CSVLKEYEQYF.

The chain has TRBV4-3 and TRBJ1-1; D possibly corresponds to TRBD1 (6 bases). The CDR3 has 17 residues. V was clipped by 0 bases and J by 1 base, with 15 bases between them. Germline-derived CDR1 and CDR2 are LGHNA and YSLEER. CDR3 region: CASSQDYGTRRNTEAFF. The CDR3, as DNA: TGCGCCAGCAGCCAAGATTACGGGACAAGAAGGAACACTGAAGCTTTCTTT.

The chain joins TRBV4-1 to TRBJ2-7, with D possibly matching TRBD1 (6 bases). Germline values: CDR1 MGHRA, CDR2 YSYEKL. Trimming stripped 0 bases from V and 5 bases from J, with 14 bases between. The CDR3 extends over 15 amino acids. CDR3 protein: CASSQDDGQGNEQYF. CDR3 in DNA: TGCGCCAGCAGCCAAGATGATGGGCAGGGGAACGAGCAGTACTTC.

This clone was observed once. V is TRBV5-1 and J is TRBJ1-4; the D gene is possibly TRBD1 (6 bases). This CDR3 has 16 residues. CDR1 and CDR2 from the germline V gene are SGHRS and YFSETQ. The germline V and J ends were trimmed by 4 bases and 0 bases, with 13 bases remaining between them. The CDR3 region is CASSPGAGATNEKLFF. As DNA, the CDR3 is TGCGCCAGCAGCCCGGGGGCAGGGGCAACTAATGAAAAACTGTTTTTT.

This chain joins TRBV5-1 and TRBJ1-1; D ambiguous. The CDR3 is made up of 15 amino acids. Per the germline V gene, CDR1 is SGHRS and CDR2 is YFSETQ. V lost 0 bases, J lost 5 bases, and 14 bases lay in between. The CDR3 sequence is CASSLEQGLRTEAFF. The CDR3 DNA reads TGCGCCAGCAGCTTGGAGCAAGGGCTTCGGACTGAAGCTTTCTTT.

The rearrangement joins TRBV4-1 to TRBJ2-3; 7 nucleotides align to TRBD1. V trimming: 1 base; J trimming: 5 bases; junction bases outside the gene matches: 9. CDR1 is MGHRA and CDR2 is YSYEKL in the germline V gene. This CDR3 is built from 16 residues. The CDR3 DNA is TGCGCCAGCAGCCAAGGCACAGGGGCCCTCGGAGATACGCAGTATTTT. Protein: CASSQGTGALGDTQYF.

The CDR3: CSVEGVGPPRPTDTQYF. In DNA form, the CDR3 reads TGCAGCGTTGAAGGAGTGGGACCACCTCGGCCCACAGATACGCAGTATTTT. This chain uses TRBV29-1 with TRBJ2-3; D may match TRBD1 or TRBD2 (5 bases each). CDR1 and CDR2 from the germline V gene are SQVTM and ANQGSEA. This CDR3 is built from 17 residues. Deletions cut 1 base from V and 2 bases from J, with 19 bases between.

V is TRBV4-3 and J is TRBJ2-7; 8 bases line up with TRBD1. With 1 base clipped from V and 0 bases from J, the junction kept 2 bases outside the gene matches. The germline V gene has CDR1 LGHNA and CDR2 YSLEER. This CDR3 has 15 amino acids. CDR3 DNA sequence: TGCGCCAGCAGCCAAGGGACAGGGCCCTCCTACGAGCAGTACTTC. Residues: CASSQGTGPSYEQYF.

The genes are TRBV11-2 and TRBJ2-2, with D uncertain. CDR1 is SGHAT, CDR2 FQNNGV, per germline. Trimming cost V 4 bases and J 5 bases, with 8 bases left between them. The CDR3 covers 13 residues. CDR3 loop: CASSYIGTGELFF. The CDR3 region has the DNA TGTGCCAGCAGCTACATAGGGACCGGGGAGCTGTTTTTT.

The CDR3 here is CSVYGTAISYEQYF. CDR3 nucleotide sequence: TGCAGCGTATACGGGACAGCGATCTCCTACGAGCAGTACTTC. J is TRBJ2-7 and V is TRBV29-1; 7 bases fit TRBD1. Germline V gene lookup returns CDR1 SQVTM and CDR2 ANQGSEA. V trimming: 6 bases; J trimming: 0 bases; junction bases outside the gene matches: 8. This CDR3 has 14 residues.

This chain connects TRBV4-3 to TRBJ2-2; D uncertain. With 0 bases removed from V and 7 bases from J, the gap between germline ends came to 6 bases. This CDR3 is built from 13 residues. In germline, CDR1 is LGHNA, CDR2 YSLEER. CDR3 nucleotide sequence: TGCGCCAGCAGCCAAGATCTCGGCGGGGAGCTGTTTTTT. It encodes CASSQDLGGELFF.

The chain's CDR3 is CASSTYEQYF. Here the CDR3 DNA reads TGTGCCAGCAGTACCTACGAGCAGTACTTC. This rearrangement joins TRBV2 to TRBJ2-7; D unresolved. Trimming pared 5 bases from V and 2 bases from J, leaving 1 base between. The CDR3 sequence is 10 residues long. The germline V gene encodes CDR1 SNHLY and CDR2 FYNNEI.

This clone has just a few counts. The chain carries TRBV19 and TRBJ2-1; D call uncertain. CDR1 LNHDA and CDR2 SQIVND come from the germline V gene (reference sequence). The CDR3 has 11 residues. The V end lost 0 bases, the J end lost 7 bases, and 1 base lay between the germline ends. The CDR3 DNA reads as TGTGCCAGTAGTATAGAGAATGAGCAGTTCTTC. Translated: CASSIENEQFF.

The DNA of the CDR3 is TGTGCCAGTAGTATTACGGATAGCACAGATACGCAGTATTTT. This translates into CASSITDSTDTQYF. The chain couples TRBV19 to TRBJ2-3; D is uncertain. Trimming stripped 3 bases from V and 0 bases from J, with 7 bases between. The germline V gene encodes CDR1 LNHDA and CDR2 SQIVND (reference sequence). The CDR3 spans 14 residues.

The rearrangement links TRBV28 to TRBJ1-1; tentative D call: TRBD1 (5 bases). V lost 5 bases and J 1 base, leaving 11 bases between the germline ends. Per the germline V gene, CDR1 is MDHEN and CDR2 is SYDVKM. The CDR3 loop spans 14 amino acids. The CDR3, as DNA: TGTGCCAGCAGTCTCGGGACGCCGAACACTGAAGCTTTCTTT. Protein sequence: CASSLGTPNTEAFF.

The gene calls are TRBV5-4 and TRBJ2-5, with D possibly TRBD1 on 5 matching bases. V lost 3 bases to trimming and J lost 5 bases, with 11 bases between them. Looked up from germline, CDR1 is SGHNT and CDR2 is YYREEE (reference sequence). The CDR3 extends over 13 amino acids. The CDR3 DNA follows: TGTGCCAGCAGCTCCCAGGGTTGGGAGACCCAGTACTTC. It codes for CASSSQGWETQYF.

The genes are TRBV6-1 and TRBJ1-4; 12 nucleotides agree with TRBD1. The CDR3 runs 17 residues. The ends lost 4 bases at V and 3 bases at J; junction bases unmatched: 6. Germline-derived CDR1 and CDR2 are MNHNS and SASEGT. The CDR3 nucleotides are TGTGCCAGCAGTGGACCGGGACAGGGGGCCTCTAATGAAAAACTGTTTTTT. Protein product: CASSGPGQGASNEKLFF.

The chain couples TRBV29-1 to TRBJ2-2; D is uncertain. The V end was cut by 6 bases, the J end by 3 bases, with 8 bases between. Germline loops: CDR1 SQVTM, CDR2 ANQGSEA. The length of the CDR3 is 12 residues. CDR3 sequence reads: CSVALHTGELFF. Here the CDR3 DNA reads TGCAGCGTAGCTCTCCACACCGGGGAGCTGTTTTTT.

V gene TRBV6-5 combines with J gene TRBJ1-1, with 7 bases fitting TRBD1. J lost 0 bases, V lost 4 bases, and 2 bases had no gene match. Looked up from germline, CDR1 is MNHEY and CDR2 is SVGAGI. The CDR3 is 14 residues long. Here the CDR3 DNA reads TGTGCCAGCAGTTGGGGACAGCTGAACACTGAAGCTTTCTTT. Translating gives CASSWGQLNTEAFF.